This T cell receptor (beta chain) originates from a study of shared clonotypes between healthy human individuals. General study points: Sampling included only blood; tissue repertoires likely differ.

Sequencing was performed with immunoSEQ multiplex PCR; in TCRdb, only in-frame clones are kept and a portion is missing. The table has some 2,400,000 clones, around 95% seen once; the top ten hold roughly 0.13%. This CDR3 region has 15 residues. V was clipped by 2 bases and J by 7 bases, with 15 bases between them. Germline V gene lookup returns CDR1 SGHVS and CDR2 FNYEAQ. A word on this clone: No antigen is known for it.

This TCR was sampled from a man younger than 35 in good health. Sequencing was performed on naive CD4+ T cells sorted from blood. Stated subset: CD45RA+ positively selected. The rearrangement joins TRBV7-6 to TRBJ2-1, with D perhaps matching TRBD1 or TRBD2 (6 bases each). CDR3 amino acids: CASSLTGQEGNEQFF. CDR3 DNA sequence: TGTGCCAGCAGCTTAACAGGGCAGGAGGGTAATGAGCAGTTCTTC.